This TCR beta chain was sequenced for a study of blood T cell repertoires in COVID-19. Turning to the study itself: The United States, Italy and Spain supplied acute and convalescent COVID-19 samples. PBMCs, B-cell-depleted T cells, or T cells provided the cDNA or gDNA that made up the material.

This CDR3 comprises 17 residues. Per germline, CDR1 KGHSH and CDR2 LQKENI. V trimming: 1 base; J trimming: 5 bases; junction bases outside the gene matches: 5. The table lists this clone with a few counts. The data were produced by immunoSEQ multiplex PCR, yet TCRdb's version contains in-frame clones alone and is incomplete. This table has fewer than 300,000 clones, around 82% appearing once. The clonotype originates from a person aged 65 to 79 with COVID-19, enrolled during active disease. Sequenced material: peripheral blood. The chain employs TRBV18 and TRBJ2-2; the match to TRBD2 covers 12 bases. The CDR3: CASSPQLAGGNTGELFF. CDR3 bases: TGTGCCAGCTCACCACAACTAGCGGGAGGAAATACCGGGGAGCTGTTTTTT. Looking up the rest from reference TRBV18 and TRBJ2-2 gives the full variable domain: NAGVMQNPRHLVRRRGQEARLRCSPMKGHSHVYWYRQLPEEGLKFMVYLQKENIIDESGMPKERFSAEFPKEGPSILRIQQVVRGDSAAYFCASSPQLAGGNTGELFFGEGSRLTVL.